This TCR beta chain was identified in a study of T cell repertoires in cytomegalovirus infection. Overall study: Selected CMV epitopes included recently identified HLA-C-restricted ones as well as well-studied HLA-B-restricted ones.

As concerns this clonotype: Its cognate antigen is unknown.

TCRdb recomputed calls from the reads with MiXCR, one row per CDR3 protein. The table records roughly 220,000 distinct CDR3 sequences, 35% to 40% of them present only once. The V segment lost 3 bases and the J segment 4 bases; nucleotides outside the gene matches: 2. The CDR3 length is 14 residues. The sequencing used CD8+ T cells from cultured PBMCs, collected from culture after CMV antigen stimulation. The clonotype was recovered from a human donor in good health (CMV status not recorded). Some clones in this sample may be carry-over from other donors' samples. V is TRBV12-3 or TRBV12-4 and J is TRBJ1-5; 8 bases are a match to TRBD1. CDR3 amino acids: CASSFRTGNQPQHF. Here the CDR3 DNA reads TGTGCCAGCAGTTTTAGGACAGGGAATCAGCCCCAGCATTTT.